The 10 T cell receptor beta chains in this list originate from one sample, sequenced in a study of T-cell memory formation after mild COVID-19. MiXCR, run by TCRdb on the 5' RACE reads, gives a single entry per CDR3 protein. The sample yields hundreds of thousands of distinct CDR3 sequences, 15% seen once. Material: PBMCs or a T cell subset sorted from them (not recorded which). Source of these receptors: a young man who had mild COVID-19 (a few samples of this study predate the infection). Cell type and time point are not known.

CDR3 coding DNA: TGTGCCAGCAGCTTAGATCTCGCCAATACGCAGTATTTT. As protein: CASSLDLANTQYF. The genes are TRBV11-2 and TRBJ2-3; no reliable D call. The CDR3 has 13 residues. The germline V gene encodes CDR1 SGHAT and CDR2 FQNNGV. The V and J ends lost 0 bases and 7 bases respectively, with 8 bases between them.

The rearrangement joins TRBV7-9 to TRBJ2-5; no clear D gene. Trimming took 0 bases from V and 5 from J, leaving 7 bases between them. Germline V gives CDR1 SEHNR, CDR2 FQNEAQ (reference sequence). The length of the CDR3 is 13 residues. CDR3 protein: CASSLAGYETQYF. In DNA, the CDR3 is TGTGCCAGCAGCTTAGCCGGGTACGAGACCCAGTACTTC.

This clonotype was picked up a small number of times. This chain links TRBV4-1 with TRBJ1-4; D is uncertain. The V gene lost 2 bases and the J gene lost 8 bases, with 9 bases spanning the gap. Germline V lookup: CDR1 MGHRA, CDR2 YSYEKL. This CDR3 has 13 amino acids. The CDR3 loop is CASSQSVAEKLFF. The DNA for the CDR3 is TGCGCCAGCAGCCAAAGCGTGGCGGAAAAACTGTTTTTT.

The rearrangement joins TRBV9 to TRBJ1-6, with D perhaps TRBD1 (5 bases). Trimming pared 0 bases from V and 8 bases from J, leaving 9 bases between. Germline V lookup: CDR1 SGDLS, CDR2 YYNGEE. The CDR3 runs to 14 residues. The CDR3: CASSVGPGHSPLHF. CDR3 sequence (DNA): TGTGCCAGCAGCGTAGGACCAGGGCATTCACCCCTCCACTTT.

The chain carries TRBV9 and TRBJ1-1, with D uncertain. The CDR3 totals 15 residues. CDR1 is SGDLS, CDR2 YYNGEE, per germline. The V end lost 0 bases, the J end lost 0 bases, and 9 bases lay between the germline ends. In DNA form, the CDR3 reads TGTGCCAGCAGCGTAGATCCCGGAGTGAACACTGAAGCTTTCTTT. It specifies CASSVDPGVNTEAFF.

This clonotype was detected many times. The chain has TRBV20-1 and TRBJ2-5; TRBD1 or TRBD2 may be the D gene (5 bases each). Trimming stripped 1 base from V and 5 bases from J, with 8 bases between. Germline V gene sequence: CDR1 DFQATT, CDR2 SNEGSKA (reference sequence). The CDR3 totals 12 residues. CDR3 region: CSARAGAETQYF. The CDR3 DNA reads TGCAGTGCTAGAGCCGGGGCTGAGACCCAGTACTTC.

This clonotype was detected a few times. The chain joins TRBV20-1 to TRBJ2-1; the D gene is possibly TRBD2 (6 bases). The V end lost 2 bases, the J end lost 10 bases, and 18 bases lay between the germline ends. CDR3 size: 14 residues. Germline values: CDR1 DFQATT, CDR2 SNEGSKA (reference sequence). CDR3 protein: CSARWGGAAGEQFF. The CDR3 region has the DNA TGCAGTGCTAGATGGGGCGGGGCGGCGGGGGAGCAGTTCTTC.

J is TRBJ2-3 and V is TRBV20-1, with D tentatively TRBD1 (5 bases). The germline V gene has CDR1 DFQATT and CDR2 SNEGSKA (reference sequence). This CDR3 comprises 15 residues. Trimming removed 0 bases at V and 6 bases at J, with 16 bases between. The CDR3 loop reads CSARDRDRIGDTQYF. Written as DNA, the CDR3 is TGCAGTGCTAGAGACCGTGACAGAATAGGGGATACGCAGTATTTT.

This chain links TRBV19 with TRBJ1-5; unclear D gene. Trimming stripped 3 bases from V and 5 bases from J, with 14 bases between. The CDR3 length is 15 residues. Germline loops: CDR1 LNHDA, CDR2 SQIVND (reference sequence). The DNA for the CDR3 is TGTGCCAGTAGTATCCTCAGGAGGGAGGATCAGCCCCAGCATTTT. It yields the protein CASSILRREDQPQHF.

This clonotype was seen repeatedly, ten times or more. This chain connects TRBV5-1 to TRBJ2-5; D is possibly TRBD2 (7 bases). The CDR3 runs to 14 residues. Trimming removed 0 bases from V and 3 bases from J, with 9 bases in between. Germline CDR1 and CDR2: SGHRS and YFSETQ. CDR3 amino acids: CASSLGGGEETQYF. Here the CDR3 DNA reads TGCGCCAGCAGCTTGGGGGGGGGCGAAGAGACCCAGTACTTC.